These 23 T cell receptor beta chains came from one sample sequenced in a study of shared clonotypes between healthy human individuals. Sequencing used immunoSEQ multiplex PCR; TCRdb keeps in-frame clones, though not all of them. Found here are roughly 2,500,000 clones, approximately 94% of them singletons; the top ten hold 0.36%. The sample comprised naive CD4+ T cells from PBMCs. The subset denotes: CD45RA+ positively selected. Receptor source: a man aged 18 to 29 in good health. Some clones in this sample may be carry-over from other donors' samples.

This sequence joins TRBV2 and TRBJ2-7, with D tentatively TRBD1 (6 bases). CDR1 and CDR2 (germline): SNHLY, FYNNEI. V lost 6 bases, J lost 3 bases, and 12 bases lay in between. CDR3 length: 13 amino acids. The CDR3 region is CASRKGQNYEQYF. CDR3 bases: TGTGCCAGCAGGAAAGGACAGAACTACGAGCAGTACTTC. The whole variable domain, remainder taken from reference TRBV2 and TRBJ2-7, is EPEVTQTPSHQVTQMGQEVILRCVPISNHLYFYWYRQILGQKVEFLVSFYNNEISEKSEIFDDQFSVERPDGSNFTLKIRSTKLEDSAMYFCASRKGQNYEQYFGPGTRLTVT.

The rearrangement joins TRBV7-2 to TRBJ2-7, with D uncertain. With 5 bases removed from V and 2 bases from J, the gap between germline ends came to 13 bases. This CDR3 is built from 14 residues. Germline CDR1 is SGHTA and CDR2 is FQGNSA. The CDR3 nucleotides are TGTGCCAGCAGCCCCCTCCAATATACCTACGAGCAGTACTTC. Translation gives CASSPLQYTYEQYF.

V and J are TRBV27 and TRBJ2-4; 7 positions match TRBD1. This CDR3 is built from 14 residues. The J segment lost 9 bases and the V segment lost 7 bases, leaving 12 bases of the junction unmatched. Germline-derived CDR1 and CDR2 are MNHEY and SMNVEV (reference sequence). DNA of the CDR3: TGTGCCAGCACCTTCCCGGACAGGCCGGGCATTCAGTACTTC. This sequence encodes CASTFPDRPGIQYF.

CDR3 sequence: CASSLQTHYEQYF. As DNA, the CDR3 is TGTGCCAGCAGCCTTCAGACTCACTACGAGCAGTACTTC. J is TRBJ2-7 and V is TRBV7-8, with no clear D. This CDR3 is 13 amino acids long. Trimming cost V 5 bases and J 3 bases, with 11 bases left between them. CDR1 SGHVS and CDR2 FQNEAQ come from the germline V gene.

This chain links TRBV2 with TRBJ2-3; D call uncertain. The CDR3 consists of 13 residues. V was cut by 8 bases and J by 1 base, with 10 bases left in between. Germline V lookup: CDR1 SNHLY, CDR2 FYNNEI. In DNA form, the CDR3 reads TGTGCCAGCGGCGGCCAACGCACAGATACGCAGTATTTT. Translation gives CASGGQRTDTQYF.

The rearrangement uses TRBV7-3 and TRBJ1-2; 7 nucleotides agree with TRBD1. The junction had 12 bases not matched to a gene; V was cut back by 4 bases and J by 13 bases. The germline V gene has CDR1 SGHTA and CDR2 FQGTGA. This CDR3 contains 13 residues. The CDR3 is CASSSTGAPRPTF. The DNA for the CDR3 is TGTGCCAGCAGCTCCACAGGGGCCCCAAGGCCCACCTTC.

The V and J genes are TRBV18 and TRBJ2-1, with 7 bases fitting TRBD2. Germline lookup yields CDR1 KGHSH and CDR2 LQKENI. The CDR3 extends over 16 amino acids. Germline trimming cut 2 bases from V and 3 bases from J; bases unmatched to any gene: 7. CDR3 residues: CASSPMTSWNYNEQFF. CDR3 nucleotide sequence: TGTGCCAGCTCACCAATGACTAGCTGGAACTACAATGAGCAGTTCTTC.

On this clone: Additional DNA sequences in this sample encode the identical CDR3. This chain uses TRBV7-3 with TRBJ1-1; D not certain. The CDR3 loop spans 14 amino acids. With 2 bases removed from V and 4 bases from J, the gap between germline ends came to 11 bases. Germline V CDR1 and CDR2: SGHTA, FQGTGA. CDR3 nucleotide sequence: TGTGCCAGCAGCTTAGGGGTTTCCGGCACTGAAGCTTTCTTT. Encoded protein: CASSLGVSGTEAFF.

The chain joins TRBV10-1 to TRBJ2-7; 11 bases map to TRBD2. Trimming took 6 bases from V and 4 from J; bases not matched to a gene: 11. The CDR3 sequence is 16 residues long. Germline V gene sequence: CDR1 WNHNN, CDR2 SYGVQD (reference sequence). DNA of the CDR3: TGCGCCAGCAGCCGAACGATGACTAGCGGGAATTACGAGCAGTACTTC. Encoded protein: CASSRTMTSGNYEQYF.

The chain uses TRBV9 and TRBJ2-7; the D call may be TRBD1 or TRBD2 (5 bases each). The CDR3 length is 15 residues. Germline-derived CDR1 and CDR2 are SGDLS and YYNGEE. V lost 4 bases and J lost 2, with 16 bases in between. The CDR3 protein is CASSLRDQPPYEQYF. DNA for the CDR3: TGTGCCAGCAGCCTCCGGGACCAACCACCCTACGAGCAGTACTTC.

The rearrangement links TRBV13 to TRBJ1-1, with D perhaps matching TRBD1 (5 bases). Germline CDR1 and CDR2: PRHDT and FYEKMQ (reference sequence). V shed 5 bases and J shed 5 bases, with 12 bases lying between them. The CDR3 loop spans 13 amino acids. CDR3 sequence (DNA): TGTGCCAGCAGCATCCAACGGGGGACTGAAGCTTTCTTT. Translated: CASSIQRGTEAFF. The full variable domain, rest sourced from reference TRBV13 and TRBJ1-1, is AAGVIQSPRHLIKEKRETATLKCYPIPRHDTVYWYQQGPGQDPQFLISFYEKMQSDKGSIPDRFSAQQFSDYHSELNMSSLELGDSALYFCASSIQRGTEAFFGQGTRLTVV.

The rearrangement links TRBV2 to TRBJ2-2; TRBD1 might be the D (5 bases). The CDR3 runs to 16 residues. The germline gives CDR1 SNHLY, CDR2 FYNNEI. Trimming shortened V by 0 bases and J by 4 bases, and 12 bases separated the two germline ends. DNA for the CDR3: TGTGCCAGCAGTGAAGCGCGACAGCTTGGCACCGGGGAGCTGTTTTTT. Translated: CASSEARQLGTGELFF.

The rearrangement joins TRBV9 to TRBJ2-1, with D perhaps TRBD1 or TRBD2 (5 bases each). The CDR3 has 16 amino acids. Germline V gene data show CDR1 as SGDLS and CDR2 as YYNGEE. Trimming cost V 2 bases and J 6 bases, with 18 bases left between them. Here the CDR3 reads CASSVFSLGEPNEQFF. CDR3 in DNA: TGTGCCAGCAGCGTCTTCTCTTTGGGGGAGCCCAATGAGCAGTTCTTC.

This clone was observed a single time. This chain uses TRBV7-2 with TRBJ1-1, with D perhaps TRBD1 (5 bases). Germline V gene sequence: CDR1 SGHTA, CDR2 FQGNSA. The CDR3 is made up of 15 amino acids. V lost 1 base to trimming and J lost 7 bases, with 16 bases between them. CDR3 nucleotide sequence: TGTGCCAGCAGCTTAGAGGCTTTGTGGGGGGATGAAGCTTTCTTT. Translating it yields CASSLEALWGDEAFF.

This rearrangement joins TRBV2 to TRBJ2-7; D perhaps matches TRBD1 (6 bases). V was cut by 8 bases and J by 4 bases, with 18 bases left in between. This CDR3 spans 14 amino acids. Germline CDR1 is SNHLY and CDR2 is FYNNEI. CDR3 amino acids: CASFSVRGVYEQYF. Here the CDR3 DNA reads TGTGCCAGCTTCTCGGTCAGGGGTGTGTACGAGCAGTACTTC.

The chain couples TRBV9 to TRBJ1-3; TRBD1 is a possible D gene (6 bases). Per germline, CDR1 SGDLS and CDR2 YYNGEE. The V gene lost 0 bases and the J gene lost 3 bases, with 13 bases spanning the gap. This CDR3 contains 16 residues. CDR3 nucleotide sequence: TGTGCCAGCAGCGTAGAAACAGGGAGATATGGAAACACCATATATTTT. It translates to CASSVETGRYGNTIYF.

Here the CDR3 reads CASSGGLGGLAIEQFF. The CDR3 region has the DNA TGTGCCAGCAGTGGGGGTCTTGGTGGACTAGCGATTGAGCAGTTCTTC. The V and J genes are TRBV2 and TRBJ2-1; 9 nucleotides agree with TRBD2. The germline CDR1 and CDR2 sequences are SNHLY and FYNNEI. The CDR3 totals 16 residues. With 4 bases clipped from V and 9 bases from J, the junction kept 13 bases outside the gene matches.

The chain couples TRBV30 to TRBJ2-1; 11 bases are a match to TRBD2. Per germline, CDR1 GTSNPN and CDR2 SVGIG (reference sequence). J gave up 14 bases and V 3 bases, and 6 bases lay outside the gene matches. This CDR3 is 12 amino acids long. The CDR3 here is CAWRWTSGREFF. The CDR3 DNA reads as TGTGCCTGGAGGTGGACTAGCGGGCGGGAGTTCTTC.

The gene calls are TRBV27 and TRBJ2-7; 7 bases map to TRBD1. Germline values: CDR1 MNHEY, CDR2 SMNVEV (reference sequence). The CDR3 extends over 16 amino acids. V gave up 5 bases and J gave up 4 bases; unmatched junction bases: 14. The CDR3 bases are TGTGCCAGCAGTACCGGACAGGTGCTGATAGGGTACGAGCAGTACTTC. Translation: CASSTGQVLIGYEQYF.

The chain links TRBV9 to TRBJ2-7, with a possible D match to TRBD2 (6 bases). This CDR3 contains 17 residues. V dropped 4 bases and J dropped 0 bases, with 20 bases sitting between them. Germline CDR1 is SGDLS and CDR2 is YYNGEE. The CDR3 reads CASSPSAGQLLSYEQYF. The CDR3 DNA reads TGTGCCAGCAGCCCGTCGGCGGGGCAGTTGCTCTCCTACGAGCAGTACTTC.

The J gene is TRBJ1-1, the V gene TRBV28; D uncertain. The length of the CDR3 is 13 residues. Germline CDR1 reads MDHEN; CDR2 reads SYDVKM. Trimming pared 5 bases from V and 2 bases from J, leaving 9 bases between. CDR3 coding DNA: TGTGCCAGCAGTATAACAGCCAACACTGAAGCTTTCTTT. Translating gives CASSITANTEAFF.

On this clone itself: This specimen includes other DNA sequences encoding the same CDR3. The chain employs TRBV5-1 and TRBJ2-5, with TRBD1 identical over 10 bases. Germline V gene data show CDR1 as SGHRS and CDR2 as YFSETQ. Trimming removed 3 bases from V and 5 bases from J; junction bases left unmatched: 1. CDR3 length: 13 amino acids. CDR3 region: CASSSGQGETQYF. CDR3 DNA sequence: TGCGCCAGCAGCTCGGGACAGGGGGAGACCCAGTACTTC.

V gene TRBV19 combines with J gene TRBJ2-1; tentative D call: TRBD1 (6 bases). The CDR3 has 17 residues. Trimming removed 6 bases at V and 6 bases at J, with 24 bases between. CDR1 is LNHDA, CDR2 SQIVND, per germline (reference sequence). CDR3 DNA sequence: TGTGCCAGTAGCGCCCTCAGGGGTAAGGTGGCTTCCAATGAGCAGTTCTTC. The encoded protein is CASSALRGKVASNEQFF.